What follows is one TCR beta chain and its context. Its antigen is unknown. In germline, CDR1 is SQVTM, CDR2 ANQGSEA. V was cut by 5 bases and J by 1 base, with 17 bases left in between. The length of the CDR3 is 15 residues. This record belongs to a study of OX40 agonist ivuxolimab in advanced cancers. Study summary: Melanoma, hepatocellular carcinoma, head and neck or renal cell cancer occurred in dose-escalation patients. Broader study findings: Among patients with partial responses at 0.1-3.0 mg/kg, clonal expansion was among the lowest. There were, on average, more expanded clones in CD8+ T cells than in CD4+.

Method: immunoSEQ multiplex PCR; TCRdb's copy keeps in-frame clones and lacks some. The sample includes over 60,000 clones, around 94% of them seen just once. The sequence was obtained from an adult with an advanced solid tumor such as melanoma, head and neck, liver or kidney cancer. The material was CD4+ or CD8+ T cells sorted from blood, obtained in a trial of the OX40 agonist ivuxolimab. The gene calls are TRBV29-1 and TRBJ1-2; a weak D match, TRBD1 (6 bases). DNA of the CDR3: TGCAGCGTTCCCAACGCGGGGGGCCTTAACTATGGCTACACCTTC. It codes for CSVPNAGGLNYGYTF.